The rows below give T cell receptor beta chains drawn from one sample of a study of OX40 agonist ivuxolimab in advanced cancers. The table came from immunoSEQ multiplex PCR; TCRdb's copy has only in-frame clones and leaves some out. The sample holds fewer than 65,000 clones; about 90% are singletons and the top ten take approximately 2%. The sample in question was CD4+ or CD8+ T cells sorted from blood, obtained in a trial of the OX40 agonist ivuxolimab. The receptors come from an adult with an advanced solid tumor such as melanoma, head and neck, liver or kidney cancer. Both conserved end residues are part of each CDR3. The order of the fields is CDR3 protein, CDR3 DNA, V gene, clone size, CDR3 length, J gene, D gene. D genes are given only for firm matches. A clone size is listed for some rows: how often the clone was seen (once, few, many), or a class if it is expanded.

CASSLGPSSYEQYF TGTGCCAGCAGCTTAGGGCCAAGCTCCTACGAGCAGTACTTC TRBV11-3 - 14 TRBJ2-7 -
CSVIPGTGSWETQYF TGCAGCGTAATACCCGGGACAGGGTCGTGGGAGACCCAGTACTTC TRBV29-1 once 15 TRBJ2-5 TRBD1
CASSLGQKYSNQPQHF TGTGCCAGCAGTCTTGGACAGAAGTATAGCAATCAGCCCCAGCATTTT TRBV13 - 16 TRBJ1-5 -
CASSPGTSRFEAEQYF TGTGCCAGCAGCCCCGGGACCTCGAGGTTTGAGGCCGAGCAGTACTTC TRBV5-4 - 16 TRBJ2-7 -
CASSAEGLRSTDTQYF TGTGCCAGCAGCGCGGAGGGACTTAGAAGCACAGATACGCAGTATTTT TRBV9 - 16 TRBJ2-3 -
CASSAGGAASSYEQYF TGTGCCAGCAGTGCGGGGGGGGCTGCGAGCTCCTACGAGCAGTACTTC TRBV6-1 - 16 TRBJ2-7 TRBD2
CASSAVGGSADTQYF TGTGCCAGCAGCGCAGTGGGAGGGTCTGCAGATACGCAGTATTTT TRBV7-9 - 15 TRBJ2-3 TRBD2
CASSPRAAGGFETQYF TGCGCCAGCAGCCCCCGTGCGGCAGGGGGCTTTGAGACCCAGTACTTC TRBV4-3 - 16 TRBJ2-5 TRBD1
CASSLTAGGNEKLFF TGTGCCAGTAGTCTGACTGCGGGAGGGAATGAAAAACTGTTTTTT TRBV28 - 15 TRBJ1-4 -
CASSRGGSGNTIYF TGTGCCAGCAGTCGGGGGGGCTCTGGAAACACCATATATTTT TRBV28 - 14 TRBJ1-3 -
CASSGGSASSYNEQFF TGTGCCAGCTCGGGAGGGTCCGCGAGCTCCTACAATGAGCAGTTCTTC TRBV28 - 16 TRBJ2-1 TRBD2
CASTPDIYRVGSNQPQHF TGTGCCAGCACCCCTGATATATACAGGGTAGGGAGCAATCAGCCCCAGCATTTT TRBV28 - 18 TRBJ1-5 -
CASSLSRGPSYEQYF TGTGCCAGCAGCTTAAGTAGGGGGCCGTCCTACGAGCAGTACTTC TRBV11-3 - 15 TRBJ2-7 TRBD1
CASSLRPDGTYEQYF TGCGCCAGCAGCCTTCGTCCGGACGGCACCTACGAGCAGTACTTC TRBV4-3 - 15 TRBJ2-7 -
CASSLRDPNTEAFF TGTGCCAGCAGTTTACGGGACCCGAACACTGAAGCTTTCTTT TRBV27 - 14 TRBJ1-1 -
CASSLGTANTEAFF TGTGCCAGCAGCCTAGGGACAGCGAACACTGAAGCTTTCTTT TRBV7-3 - 14 TRBJ1-1 TRBD1
CASSQDGERFF TGTGCCAGCAGCCAGGACGGGGAAAGATTCTTC TRBV11-3 - 11 TRBJ2-1 -
CASSTGLLSSYNEQFF TGTGCCAGCAGCACCGGACTCCTAAGCTCCTACAATGAGCAGTTCTTC TRBV5-4 - 16 TRBJ2-1 -
CASSQNPGLAGVHNEQFF TGTGCCAGCAGCCAGAACCCAGGACTAGCGGGAGTCCACAATGAGCAGTTCTTC TRBV14 - 18 TRBJ2-1 TRBD2
CGWGSGNTIYF TGTGGGTGGGGGTCTGGAAACACCATATATTTT TRBV28 few 11 TRBJ1-3 -
CASSPQLGTGGYEQYF TGTGCCAGCAGCCCTCAGCTCGGGACAGGGGGCTACGAGCAGTACTTC TRBV7-8 - 16 TRBJ2-7 TRBD1
CASSVEQDYGYTF TGTGCCAGCAGCGTAGAGCAGGACTATGGCTACACCTTC TRBV9 - 13 TRBJ1-2 -
CASNRQGQGYEQYF TGTGCCAGCAACAGACAGGGCCAGGGCTACGAGCAGTACTTC TRBV28 once 14 TRBJ2-7 TRBD1
CASSRDSYNQPQHF TGTGCCAGCAGCCGCGACAGCTACAATCAGCCCCAGCATTTT TRBV5-1 - 14 TRBJ1-5 -
CASSPQFPAYEQYF TGTGCCAGCAGCCCCCAGTTCCCAGCCTACGAGCAGTACTTC TRBV7-9 - 14 TRBJ2-7 -
CASSYATGTVGNTIYF TGTGCCAGCAGTTACGCTACCGGGACGGTAGGAAACACCATATATTTT TRBV6-5 once 16 TRBJ1-3 -
CASSQGQGTSGNTIYF TGCGCCAGCAGCCAAGGACAGGGAACCTCTGGAAACACCATATATTTT TRBV4-3 - 16 TRBJ1-3 TRBD1
CASTNPREQYF TGTGCCAGCACTAACCCACGCGAGCAGTACTTC TRBV28 few 11 TRBJ2-7 -
CASVGPSSYEQYF TGTGCCAGTGTAGGTCCGTCATCCTACGAGCAGTACTTC TRBV19 - 13 TRBJ2-7 -
CASSLATGQGYNEQFF TGCGCCAGCAGCTTGGCCACGGGACAGGGCTACAATGAGCAGTTCTTC TRBV5-1 - 16 TRBJ2-1 TRBD1
CASSPQGTSAYEQYF TGTGCCAGCAGCCCGCAGGGGACTAGCGCCTACGAGCAGTACTTC TRBV7-2 - 15 TRBJ2-7 TRBD2
CASSLEGLSQPQHF TGTGCCAGCAGCTTAGAAGGGTTGTCTCAGCCCCAGCATTTT TRBV7-2 once 14 TRBJ1-5 -
CASSSVDTQYF TGCGCCAGCAGCTCCGTTGATACGCAGTATTTT TRBV4-1 - 11 TRBJ2-3 -
CASSFLGSNEKLFF TGTGCCAGCAGTTTCTTGGGTAGCAATGAAAAACTGTTTTTT TRBV28 - 14 TRBJ1-4 -
CASSTGLAGQADTQYF TGTGCCAGCAGCACGGGACTAGCGGGACAGGCAGATACGCAGTATTTT TRBV11-2 - 16 TRBJ2-3 TRBD2
CASMGAGGPIQTQYF TGTGCCAGCATGGGGGCGGGAGGGCCTATCCAGACCCAGTACTTC TRBV5-4 - 15 TRBJ2-5 TRBD2
CSASDGTEAFF TGCAGTGCTAGCGATGGGACTGAAGCTTTCTTT TRBV20-1 - 11 TRBJ1-1 -
CASSSQMTRPGGYTF TGTGCCAGCAGCTCCCAGATGACCCGACCGGGGGGCTACACCTTC TRBV5-4 few 15 TRBJ1-2 -
CASSKTSGSKFSYEQYF TGTGCCAGCAGTAAGACTAGCGGGAGTAAATTTTCCTACGAGCAGTACTTC TRBV28 - 17 TRBJ2-7 TRBD2
CASSDPDRRLYAGNEQFF TGCGCCAGCAGCGATCCGGACAGGAGACTATACGCAGGCAATGAGCAGTTCTTC TRBV5-1 - 18 TRBJ2-1 TRBD1
CASSSQGNWNSPLHF TGTGCCAGCAGCTCGCAGGGGAATTGGAATTCACCCCTCCACTTT TRBV7-3 - 15 TRBJ1-6 -
CASSPGQLQETQYF TGTGCCAGCTCACCCGGACAGCTCCAAGAGACCCAGTACTTC TRBV18 few 14 TRBJ2-5 -